This record concerns one TCR beta chain sequence. This receptor's antigen is unknown. No per-base quality is available; no much larger clone lies one base away. This record comes from a study of CD8 T cells in ankylosing spondylitis (dated by TCRdb to the late 2010s). With respect to the entire study: The study profiled T cell receptor beta repertoires in healthy donors and ankylosing spondylitis patients to find disease-linked TCR variants. The whole study cohort included 95 to 130 healthy donors and over 20 ankylosing spondylitis patients. Peripheral blood was sampled, and synovial fluid was also collected from ankylosing spondylitis patients.

The investigation overall reported the following: The disease-linked clones showed a CD8+ phenotype and occurred at relatively low frequencies in peripheral blood. Blood from ankylosing spondylitis patients appeared to be characterized by a TCR beta motif made up of under ten highly homologous amino acid variants. Some of the motif variants had been reported before in the synovial fluid and blood of reactive arthritis patients, a finding that suggests common disease-initiation mechanisms. The disease-linked clones were reported as significantly enriched in matched synovial fluid samples from ankylosing spondylitis patients.

The data were produced on an Illumina HiSeq 2500. Quantitative 5'-RACE with molecular barcodes was the method used to prepare the TCR beta libraries. In the authors' own workflow: Disease-linked TCR variants were identified with a new computational method built on a probabilistic model of VDJ rearrangement. The public reads were run again by TCRdb, first through fastp at Q25 and then through MiXCR, and only productive beta chains were kept. Rows matching on CDR3 protein sequence are summarized as one entry with the most common DNA and genes. These V and J calls originate from TCRdb's pipeline instead of the authors' own analysis. This sample holds about 400,000 distinct CDR3 sequences; around 24% were observed only once. The ten largest clones take up about a sixth of the sample. The CDR3, from cysteine to phenylalanine, totals 17 residues. Just the 51-base CDR3 DNA is kept, in frame starting at base 1. CDR1 and CDR2 were assigned from the germline V gene as SGDLS and YYNGEE. V is reduced by 3 bases and J by 2 bases, leaving a spacing of 20 bases between them.

Sequencing was done on a sample of blood, either unsorted or a sorted T cell fraction (not recorded which). The V and J segments used are TRBV9 and TRBJ2-5; the D gene assignment is perhaps TRBD1 or TRBD2, with each matching 5 bases. The source is a male donor with ankylosing spondylitis. The DNA sequence reads TGTGCCAGCAGCGGGTCGGTTGGGGGAGCCCTACAAGAGACCCAGTACTTC. This sequence encodes CASSGSVGGALQETQYF.